The T cell receptor (beta chain) described here comes from a study of PD-1 blockade in classical Hodgkin lymphoma. Study observations and caveats: Complete responders matched newly diagnosed patients in baseline diversity.

This CDR3 region has 16 residues. Germline CDR1 and CDR2: MGHRA and YSYEKL. V was clipped by 1 base and J by 3 bases; unmatched bases: 2. Profiled with immunoSEQ multiplex PCR; TCRdb holds only in-frame clones, not every one. The repertoire holds approximately 60,000 clones, with about nine tenths as singletons. Each patient's relapse followed autologous stem cell transplantation, and brentuximab vedotin exposure varied. Each best response was a complete response, a partial response or progressive disease. Concerning this clone: The target antigen is unknown.

This chain links TRBV4-1 with TRBJ2-2; 10 bases agree with TRBD2. Sequenced material: peripheral blood mononuclear cells (PBMCs), taken at baseline. The TCR sequence derives from a human donor with classical Hodgkin lymphoma. The CDR3 nucleotides are TGCGCCAGCAGCCAAGTCGGACTAGCGGACACCGGGGAGCTGTTTTTT. Its protein product is CASSQVGLADTGELFF.